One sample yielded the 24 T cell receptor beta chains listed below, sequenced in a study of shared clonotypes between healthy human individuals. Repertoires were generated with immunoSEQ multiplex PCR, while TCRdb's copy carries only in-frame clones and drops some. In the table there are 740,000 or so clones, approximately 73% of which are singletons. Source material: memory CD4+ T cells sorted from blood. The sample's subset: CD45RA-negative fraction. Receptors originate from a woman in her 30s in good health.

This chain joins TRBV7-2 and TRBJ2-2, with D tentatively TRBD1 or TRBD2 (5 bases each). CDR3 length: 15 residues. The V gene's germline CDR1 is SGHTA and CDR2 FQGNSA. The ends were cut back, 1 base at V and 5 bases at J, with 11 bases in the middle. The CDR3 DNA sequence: TGTGCCAGCAGCTTAGTTGGGGGATGGACCGGGGAGCTGTTTTTT. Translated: CASSLVGGWTGELFF.

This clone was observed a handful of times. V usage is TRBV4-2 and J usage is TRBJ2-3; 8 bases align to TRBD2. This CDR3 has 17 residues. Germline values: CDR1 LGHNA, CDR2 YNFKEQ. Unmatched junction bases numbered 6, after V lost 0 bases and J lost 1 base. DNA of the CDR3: TGTGCCAGCAGCCAAGAAGGGAGCGGGAGACGCACAGATACGCAGTATTTT. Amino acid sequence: CASSQEGSGRRTDTQYF.

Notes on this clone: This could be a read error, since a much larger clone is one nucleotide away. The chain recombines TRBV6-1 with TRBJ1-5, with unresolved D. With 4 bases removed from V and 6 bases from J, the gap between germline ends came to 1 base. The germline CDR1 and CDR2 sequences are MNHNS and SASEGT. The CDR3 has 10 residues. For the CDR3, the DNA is TGTGCCAGCAGTGTTCAGCCCCAGCATTTT. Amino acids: CASSVQPQHF.

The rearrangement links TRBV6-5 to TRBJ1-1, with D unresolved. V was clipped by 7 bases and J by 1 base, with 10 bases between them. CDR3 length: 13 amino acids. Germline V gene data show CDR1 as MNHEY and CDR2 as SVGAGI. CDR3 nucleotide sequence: TGTGCCAGCACTCCAACACGGAACACTGAAGCTTTCTTT. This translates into CASTPTRNTEAFF.

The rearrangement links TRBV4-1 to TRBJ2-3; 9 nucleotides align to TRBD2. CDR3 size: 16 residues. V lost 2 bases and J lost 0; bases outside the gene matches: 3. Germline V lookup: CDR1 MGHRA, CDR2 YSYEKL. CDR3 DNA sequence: TGCGCCAGCAGCCAACGCCTAGCGGGAAGCACAGATACGCAGTATTTT. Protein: CASSQRLAGSTDTQYF.

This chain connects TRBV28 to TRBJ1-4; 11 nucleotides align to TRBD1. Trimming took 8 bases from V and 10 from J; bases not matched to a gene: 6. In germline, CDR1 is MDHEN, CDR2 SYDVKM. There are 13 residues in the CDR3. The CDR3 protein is CASQGQGVGKLFF. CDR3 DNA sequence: TGTGCCAGCCAGGGACAGGGGGTGGGAAAACTGTTTTTT.

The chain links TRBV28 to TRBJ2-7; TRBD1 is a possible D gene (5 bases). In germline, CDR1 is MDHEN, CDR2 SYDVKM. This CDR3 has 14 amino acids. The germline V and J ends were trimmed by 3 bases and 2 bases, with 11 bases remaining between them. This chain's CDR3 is CASSFVQETYEQYF. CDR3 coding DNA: TGTGCCAGCAGTTTCGTACAGGAGACCTACGAGCAGTACTTC.

CDR3 amino acids: CASSLAGQSGTTYGYTF. The CDR3 nucleotides are TGTGCCAGCAGTTTAGCCGGACAGTCCGGAACCACCTATGGCTACACCTTC. The chain uses TRBV28 and TRBJ1-2; possibly TRBD1 for D (6 bases). V shed 2 bases and J shed 4 bases, with 20 bases lying between them. Per the germline V gene, CDR1 is MDHEN and CDR2 is SYDVKM. The length of the CDR3 is 17 residues.

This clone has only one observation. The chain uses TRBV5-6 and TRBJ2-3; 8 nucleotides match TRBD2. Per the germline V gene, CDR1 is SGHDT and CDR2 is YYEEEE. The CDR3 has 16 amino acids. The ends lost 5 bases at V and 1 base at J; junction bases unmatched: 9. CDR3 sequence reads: CASRLGGRPRTDTQYF. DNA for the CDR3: TGTGCCAGCAGATTAGGCGGGAGGCCTCGCACAGATACGCAGTATTTT. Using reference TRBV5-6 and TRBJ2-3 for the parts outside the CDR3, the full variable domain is DAGVTQSPTHLIKTRGQQVTLRCSPKSGHDTVSWYQQALGQGPQFIFQYYEEEERQRGNFPDRFSGHQFPNYSSELNVNALLLGDSALYLCASRLGGRPRTDTQYFGPGTRLTVL.

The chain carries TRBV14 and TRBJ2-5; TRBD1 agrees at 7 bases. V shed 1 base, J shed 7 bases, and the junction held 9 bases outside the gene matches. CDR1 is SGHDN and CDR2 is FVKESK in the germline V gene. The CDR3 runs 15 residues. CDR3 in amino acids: CASSQAVRDRSTQYF. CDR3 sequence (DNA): TGTGCCAGCAGCCAAGCCGTACGGGACAGATCGACCCAGTACTTC.

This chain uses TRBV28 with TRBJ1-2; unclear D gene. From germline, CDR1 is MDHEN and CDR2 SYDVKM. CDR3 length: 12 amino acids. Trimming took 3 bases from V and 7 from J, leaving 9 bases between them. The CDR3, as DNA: TGTGCCAGCAGTTTTTGGCGATTTGGCTACACCTTC. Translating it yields CASSFWRFGYTF.

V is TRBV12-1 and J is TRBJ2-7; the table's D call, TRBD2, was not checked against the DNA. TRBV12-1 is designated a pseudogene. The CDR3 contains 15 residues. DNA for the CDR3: TGTGCCAGCAGCTCCGAACTAGCGGACTACTACGAGCAGTACTTC. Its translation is CASSSELADYYEQYF.

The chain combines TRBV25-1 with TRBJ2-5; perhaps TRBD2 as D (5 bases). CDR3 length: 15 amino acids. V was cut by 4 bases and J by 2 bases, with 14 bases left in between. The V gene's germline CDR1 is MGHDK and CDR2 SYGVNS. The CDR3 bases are TGTGCCAGCAGTGGGACCATCGAGGGACAAGAGACCCAGTACTTC. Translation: CASSGTIEGQETQYF.

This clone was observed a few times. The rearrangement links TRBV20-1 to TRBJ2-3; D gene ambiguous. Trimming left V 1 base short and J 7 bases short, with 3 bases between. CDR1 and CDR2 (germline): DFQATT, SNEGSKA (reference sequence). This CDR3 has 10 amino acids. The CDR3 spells CSARGHTQYF. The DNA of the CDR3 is TGCAGTGCTAGAGGGCATACGCAGTATTTT.

CDR3 in amino acids: CASKQGEDTEAFF. Written as DNA, the CDR3 is TGCGCCAGCAAACAGGGTGAGGACACTGAAGCTTTCTTT. The rearrangement joins TRBV5-1 to TRBJ1-1; D is possibly TRBD1 (6 bases). V was shortened by 6 bases and J by 3 bases, with 12 bases between the two germline ends. Germline values: CDR1 SGHRS, CDR2 YFSETQ. This CDR3 contains 13 residues.

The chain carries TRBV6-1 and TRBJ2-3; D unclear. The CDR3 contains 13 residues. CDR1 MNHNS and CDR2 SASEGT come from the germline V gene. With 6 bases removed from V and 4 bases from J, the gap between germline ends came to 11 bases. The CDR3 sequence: CASSSITADTQYF. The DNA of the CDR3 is TGTGCCAGCAGCTCTATCACTGCAGATACGCAGTATTTT.

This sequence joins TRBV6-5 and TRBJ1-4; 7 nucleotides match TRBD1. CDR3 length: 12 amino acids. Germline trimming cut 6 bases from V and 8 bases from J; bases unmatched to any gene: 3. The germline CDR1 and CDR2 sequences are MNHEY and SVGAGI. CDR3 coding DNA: TGTGCCAGCAGCCAGGGGGGAGAAAAACTGTTTTTT. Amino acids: CASSQGGEKLFF.

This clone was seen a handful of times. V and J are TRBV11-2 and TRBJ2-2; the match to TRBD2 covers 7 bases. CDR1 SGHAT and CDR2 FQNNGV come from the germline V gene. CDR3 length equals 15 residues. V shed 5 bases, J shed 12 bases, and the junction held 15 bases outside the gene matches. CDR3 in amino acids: CASSPETLDGGKLFF. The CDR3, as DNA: TGTGCCAGCAGCCCCGAAACTTTGGACGGGGGGAAGCTGTTTTTT.

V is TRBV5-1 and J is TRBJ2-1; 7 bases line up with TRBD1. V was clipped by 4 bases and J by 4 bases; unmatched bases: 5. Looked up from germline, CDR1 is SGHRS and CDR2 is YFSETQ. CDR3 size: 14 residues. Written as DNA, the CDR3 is TGCGCCAGCAGCCACCGGGGACAGTACAATGAGCAGTTCTTC. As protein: CASSHRGQYNEQFF.

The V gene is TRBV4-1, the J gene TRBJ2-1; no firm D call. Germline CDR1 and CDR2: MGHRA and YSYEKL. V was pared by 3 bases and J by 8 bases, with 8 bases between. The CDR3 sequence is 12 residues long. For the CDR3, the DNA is TGCGCCAGCAGCCACCTAGACGATGAGCAGTTCTTC. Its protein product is CASSHLDDEQFF.

CDR3 amino acids: CASTGGRLSGANVLTF. The CDR3, as DNA: TGTGCCAGCACCGGGGGGCGGCTCTCTGGGGCCAACGTCCTGACTTTC. V usage is TRBV27 and J usage is TRBJ2-6, with a possible D match to TRBD2 (7 bases). This CDR3 is built from 16 residues. The V end was cut by 7 bases, the J end by 0 bases, with 13 bases between. Germline V gene lookup returns CDR1 MNHEY and CDR2 SMNVEV (reference sequence). The whole variable domain, filled in from reference TRBV27 and TRBJ2-6, reads EAQVTQNPRYLITVTGKKLTVTCSQNMNHEYMSWYRQDPGLGLRQIYYSMNVEVTDKGDVPEGYKVSRKEKRNFPLILESPSPNQTSLYFCASTGGRLSGANVLTFGAGSRLTVL.

The CDR3 sequence is CASSETGADTGELFF. The CDR3 bases are TGTGCCAGCAGTGAAACAGGCGCCGACACCGGGGAGCTGTTTTTT. The chain uses TRBV6-1 and TRBJ2-2; D is perhaps TRBD1 (5 bases). CDR1 and CDR2 (germline): MNHNS, SASEGT. V lost 2 bases and J 3 bases, leaving 10 bases between the germline ends. This CDR3 has 15 residues.

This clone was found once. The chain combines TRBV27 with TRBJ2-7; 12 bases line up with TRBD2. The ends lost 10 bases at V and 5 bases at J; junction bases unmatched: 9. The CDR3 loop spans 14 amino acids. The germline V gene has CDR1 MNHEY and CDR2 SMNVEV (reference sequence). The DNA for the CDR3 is TGTGCCACTACAAGGACTAGCGGGATACACGAGCAGTACTTC. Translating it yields CATTRTSGIHEQYF.

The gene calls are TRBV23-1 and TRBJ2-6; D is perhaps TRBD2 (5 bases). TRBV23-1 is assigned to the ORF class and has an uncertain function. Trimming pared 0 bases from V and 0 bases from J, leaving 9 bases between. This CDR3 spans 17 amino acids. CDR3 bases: TGCGCCAGCAGTCAATCGACGGGAATCTCTGGGGCCAACGTCCTGACTTTC. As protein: CASSQSTGISGANVLTF.